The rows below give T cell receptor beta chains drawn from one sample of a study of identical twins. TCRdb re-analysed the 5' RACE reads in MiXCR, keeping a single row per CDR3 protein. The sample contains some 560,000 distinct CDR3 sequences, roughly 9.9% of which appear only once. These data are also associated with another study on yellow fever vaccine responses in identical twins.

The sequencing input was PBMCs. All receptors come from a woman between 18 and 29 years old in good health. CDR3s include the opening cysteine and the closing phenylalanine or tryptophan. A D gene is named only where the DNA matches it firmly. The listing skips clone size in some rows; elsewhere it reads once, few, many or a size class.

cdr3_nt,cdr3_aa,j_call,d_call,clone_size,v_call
TGTGCCAGCAGTTCTTTCGGGGGGACGAACTATGGCTACACCTTC,CASSSFGGTNYGYTF,TRBJ1-2,NA,many,TRBV27
TGTGCCAGCAGCTTAGGCAGGCCTATAGCGAACACCGGGGAGCTGTTTTTT,CASSLGRPIANTGELFF,TRBJ2-2,NA,few,TRBV7-4
TGCGCCAGCAGCTTAACAGGGGAGGATTTCCCCCTCCACTTT,CASSLTGEDFPLHF,TRBJ1-6,TRBD1,NA,TRBV5-1
TGTGCCAGCAGTTTAAAGGGACAGGGTTACGAGCAGTACTTC,CASSLKGQGYEQYF,TRBJ2-7,TRBD1,many,TRBV12-3/TRBV12-4
TGTGCCAGCAGCTTAGTTGGCCCCGGTCAGCCCCAGCATTTT,CASSLVGPGQPQHF,TRBJ1-5,NA,many,TRBV7-8
TGTGCCAGCAGCCCCGTTAAGGGTGTTTTGGATACGCAGTATTTT,CASSPVKGVLDTQYF,TRBJ2-3,NA,few,TRBV7-3
TGTGCCAGCATCAGGAGGGTGGGAGACGGCACTGAAGCTTTCTTT,CASIRRVGDGTEAFF,TRBJ1-1,NA,few,TRBV4-2
TGCAGTGCGTCCGGTACATTGAACACTGAAGCTTTCTTT,CSASGTLNTEAFF,TRBJ1-1,NA,few,TRBV20-1
TGTGCCAGCAGGCATGGGACTAGCGACTACAATGAGCAGTTCTTC,CASRHGTSDYNEQFF,TRBJ2-1,TRBD2,NA,TRBV12-3/TRBV12-4
TGTGCCAGCAGCCTCCCGTCCGGGGGAGGCGAGACCCAGTACTTC,CASSLPSGGGETQYF,TRBJ2-5,NA,few,TRBV9
TGTGCCAGCAGCTCCGGGCTGTTCTATGGCTACACCTTC,CASSSGLFYGYTF,TRBJ1-2,NA,many,TRBV7-6
TGTGCCAGCAGTGACCAGATAGCGGGACTGTACTTC,CASSDQIAGLYF,TRBJ2-4,TRBD2,NA,TRBV6-5
TGTGCCAGCAGCGAAGGTTATTCCTACGAGCAGTACTTC,CASSEGYSYEQYF,TRBJ2-7,NA,many,TRBV2
TGCAGTGCTAGAGATTGGGAGCGGGACTCCTACGAGCAGTACTTC,CSARDWERDSYEQYF,TRBJ2-7,TRBD2,NA,TRBV20-1
TGCAGTGCTAGGCTGACTAGCGGGTCCTACAATGAGCAGTTCTTC,CSARLTSGSYNEQFF,TRBJ2-1,TRBD2,many,TRBV20-1
TGTGCCAGCAGATCGGGGCGGGGGCAGTTCTTC,CASRSGRGQFF,TRBJ2-1,NA,NA,TRBV12-3/TRBV12-4
TGTGCCAGCAGCCAACATGGCTTAACAGATACGCAGTATTTT,CASSQHGLTDTQYF,TRBJ2-3,NA,NA,TRBV7-9
TGTGCCAGTCTGAACTCCGGGACACCACACACCGGGGAGCTGTTTTTT,CASLNSGTPHTGELFF,TRBJ2-2,NA,NA,TRBV2
TGTGCCATCAAAGGGACAGGGGTGACCGGGGAGCTGTTTTTT,CAIKGTGVTGELFF,TRBJ2-2,TRBD1,NA,TRBV10-3
TGTGCCAGCAGTCGAGGCAGGGAGTTTGAGCAGTTCTTC,CASSRGREFEQFF,TRBJ2-1,NA,many,TRBV28
TGCAGCGTTGCGCGGGGGATCGACACCGGGGAGCTGTTTTTT,CSVARGIDTGELFF,TRBJ2-2,TRBD2,many,TRBV29-1
TGTGCCAGCAGCTTAGCGCATGGGACTAGCGTGGGCAATGAGCAGTTCTTC,CASSLAHGTSVGNEQFF,TRBJ2-1,TRBD2,few,TRBV7-9
TGTGCCAGCAGTTTTCCGGGCCACGAGCAGTACTTC,CASSFPGHEQYF,TRBJ2-7,NA,many,TRBV12-3/TRBV12-4
TGTGCCAGCAGCAAAGAGGGACAGGGCTCTAAGTCACCCCTCCACTTT,CASSKEGQGSKSPLHF,TRBJ1-6,NA,few,TRBV21-1
TGTGCCAGCAGCCCCGGGCAGGGGCGCTTCACGAACACCGGGGAGCTGTTTTTT,CASSPGQGRFTNTGELFF,TRBJ2-2,NA,few,TRBV21-1
TGTGCCAGCAGCCGACAGGTGGCAGATACGCAGTATTTT,CASSRQVADTQYF,TRBJ2-3,NA,NA,TRBV3-1
TGTGCCAGCAGGTTCGCGGGGGGCCCGTACGAGCAGTACTTC,CASRFAGGPYEQYF,TRBJ2-7,TRBD2,NA,TRBV5-6
TGTGCCAGCAGCCAAGACAGGGCGAATGAAAAACTGTTTTTT,CASSQDRANEKLFF,TRBJ1-4,NA,NA,TRBV4-2
TGCGCCAGCAGCCAAGATACAGCGTTCGATGAGCAGTTCTTC,CASSQDTAFDEQFF,TRBJ2-1,NA,few,TRBV4-3
TGTGCCAGCAGCCTGGGACATAAGGTATACGAGCAGTACTTC,CASSLGHKVYEQYF,TRBJ2-7,NA,few,TRBV7-2
TGTGCCAGCAGCCCAGACCCGACCTTTGCCTCCCCCAGCACAGATACGCAGTATTTT,CASSPDPTFASPSTDTQYF,TRBJ2-3,NA,NA,TRBV11-1
TGTGCCAGCAGCCCCCGGACTAGTGCTCGGGTGGAGACCCAGTACTTC,CASSPRTSARVETQYF,TRBJ2-5,TRBD2,NA,TRBV7-2
TGTGCCAGCAGCCACCGGGGCCGGCGGGCCTCCTACAATGAGCAGTTCTTC,CASSHRGRRASYNEQFF,TRBJ2-1,NA,many,TRBV7-8
TGTGCCAGCAGTTTGAGACAGAGAACCAACACTGAAGCTTTCTTT,CASSLRQRTNTEAFF,TRBJ1-1,NA,many,TRBV7-8
TGCAGCGCCAGAGAGGCTTACACAGATACGCAGTATTTT,CSAREAYTDTQYF,TRBJ2-3,NA,many,TRBV29-1
TGTGCCAGCAGCTTAGCGGGGACTAGTGTGCAAGAGACCCAGTACTTC,CASSLAGTSVQETQYF,TRBJ2-5,TRBD2,few,TRBV7-2
TGTGCCAGCAGGTCGGGACAGGGGGCAGGCGAGCAGTACTTC,CASRSGQGAGEQYF,TRBJ2-7,TRBD1,NA,TRBV12-3/TRBV12-4
TGCAGCGTTGAGGGCAGGGGATATGGCTACACCTTC,CSVEGRGYGYTF,TRBJ1-2,NA,many,TRBV29-1
TGTGCCAGCCGAATGGTCAACACTGAAGCTTTCTTT,CASRMVNTEAFF,TRBJ1-1,NA,NA,TRBV6-2/TRBV6-3
TGCGCCAGCAGTGAGACGGCGGGCTATGGCTACACCTTC,CASSETAGYGYTF,TRBJ1-2,NA,NA,TRBV10-1
TGTGCCAGCAGCTTCGACACAGGCATGGGCACTGAAGCTTTCTTT,CASSFDTGMGTEAFF,TRBJ1-1,NA,NA,TRBV7-9
TGTGCCAGCAGCCAAGACGCAACAGTCAGCATTCAGTACTTC,CASSQDATVSIQYF,TRBJ2-4,NA,many,TRBV7-8
TGTGCCAGCAGCCTAGAGACAGGGGGCTTCTCCGGGGAGCTGTTTTTT,CASSLETGGFSGELFF,TRBJ2-2,TRBD1,few,TRBV3-1
TGTGCCAGCAGCCAAGATCCGGAGACCGTCAGCACAGATACGCAGTATTTT,CASSQDPETVSTDTQYF,TRBJ2-3,NA,many,TRBV4-2
TGTGCCAGCAGCCGATCACGGGACAGGGGGCGCAGAGAGACCCAGTACTTC,CASSRSRDRGRRETQYF,TRBJ2-5,TRBD1,many,TRBV27